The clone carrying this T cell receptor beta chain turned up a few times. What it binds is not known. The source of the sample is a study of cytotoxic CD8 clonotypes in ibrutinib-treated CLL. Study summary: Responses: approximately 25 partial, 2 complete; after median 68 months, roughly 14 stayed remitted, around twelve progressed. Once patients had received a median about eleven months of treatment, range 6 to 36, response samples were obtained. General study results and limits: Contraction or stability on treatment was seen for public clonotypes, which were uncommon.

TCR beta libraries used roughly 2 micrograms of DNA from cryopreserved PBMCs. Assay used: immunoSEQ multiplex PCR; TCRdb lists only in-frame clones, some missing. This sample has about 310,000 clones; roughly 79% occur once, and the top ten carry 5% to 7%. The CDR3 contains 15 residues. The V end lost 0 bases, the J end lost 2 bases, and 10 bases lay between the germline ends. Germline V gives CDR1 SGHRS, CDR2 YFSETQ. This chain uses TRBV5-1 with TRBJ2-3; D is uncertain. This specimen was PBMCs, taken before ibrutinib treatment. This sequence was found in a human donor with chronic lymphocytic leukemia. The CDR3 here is CASSLVGAFTDTQYF. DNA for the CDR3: TGCGCCAGCAGCTTGGTGGGCGCATTCACAGATACGCAGTATTTT.